These T cell receptor beta chains were read from a single sample in a study of T cells in Graves' hyperthyroidism and ophthalmopathy. MiXCR was run by TCRdb on the multiplex PCR reads, yielding one entry per CDR3 protein. The repertoire holds 500,000 to 650,000 distinct CDR3 sequences, with over 15% as singletons. Material: blood. These receptors all come from a woman in her late teens or twenties with Graves' ophthalmopathy. CDR3s include the opening cysteine and the closing phenylalanine or tryptophan. A D gene is named only where the DNA matches it firmly. The listing skips clone size in some rows; elsewhere it reads once, few, many or a size class.

V gene,clone size,CDR3 length,D gene,J gene,CDR3 protein,CDR3 DNA
TRBV7-2,many,17,TRBD1,TRBJ2-3,CASSSWGDRGLTDTQYF,TGTGCCAGCAGCTCCTGGGGTGACAGGGGGCTCACAGATACGCAGTATTTT
TRBV5-1,few,16,TRBD2,TRBJ2-3,CASSPRTSGSVYTQYF,TGCGCCAGCAGCCCAAGGACTAGCGGGAGCGTATATACGCAGTATTTT
TRBV6-1,-,18,-,TRBJ1-5,CASSPKLGREYSNQPQHF,TGTGCCAGCAGCCCTAAACTGGGGAGGGAGTATAGCAATCAGCCCCAGCATTTT
TRBV11-3,-,17,-,TRBJ2-1,CASSLGLPTDSGNEQFF,TGTGCCAGCAGCCTTGGCCTCCCTACTGATTCGGGCAATGAGCAGTTCTTC
TRBV7-2,many,12,-,TRBJ1-6,CASSFRNSPLHF,TGTGCCAGCAGCTTTCGCAATTCACCCCTCCACTTT
TRBV29-1,few,12,-,TRBJ1-3,CSVEELGNTIYF,TGCAGCGTTGAAGAACTTGGAAACACCATATATTTT
TRBV20-1,many,11,-,TRBJ2-7,CSARDLDEQYF,TGCAGTGCTAGAGATCTCGACGAGCAGTACTTC
TRBV28,few,16,TRBD2,TRBJ2-3,CASSLPTGTNTDTQYF,TGTGCCAGCAGTTTACCCACCGGGACTAACACAGATACGCAGTATTTT
TRBV6-1,-,13,TRBD2,TRBJ2-2,CASKRGDTGELFF,TGTGCCAGCAAGCGGGGCGACACCGGGGAGCTGTTTTTT
TRBV10-3,few,14,TRBD1,TRBJ1-2,CAISESGTGTGYTF,TGTGCCATCAGTGAGTCCGGGACAGGGACGGGCTACACCTTC
TRBV9,-,14,TRBD2,TRBJ2-1,CASSGGGEYNEQFF,TGTGCCAGCAGCGGGGGAGGGGAGTACAATGAGCAGTTCTTC
TRBV20-1,few,15,-,TRBJ2-7,CSARGGPQSSYEQYF,TGCAGTGCCCGTGGGGGGCCCCAAAGCTCCTACGAGCAGTACTTC
TRBV9,few,14,TRBD1,TRBJ1-1,CASSASGTATEAFF,TGTGCCAGCAGCGCCTCCGGGACAGCCACTGAAGCTTTCTTT
TRBV7-7,-,15,-,TRBJ2-5,CASSLNRGAGETQYF,TGTGCTAGCAGCTTGAACAGGGGAGCGGGAGAGACCCAGTACTTC
TRBV11-2,-,16,-,TRBJ2-1,CASSSGRGPVSLEQFF,TGTGCCAGCAGCTCCGGGCGGGGCCCCGTCTCGCTGGAGCAGTTCTTC
TRBV27,few,22,TRBD2,TRBJ2-2,CASSLRPPTSGNSGTNTGELFF,TGTGCCAGCAGTTTACGCCCCCCGACTAGCGGGAACTCGGGGACAAACACCGGGGAGCTGTTTTTT
TRBV7-9,many,15,TRBD1,TRBJ2-1,CASGPLSTGNNEQFF,TGTGCCAGTGGACCTCTCTCGACAGGGAATAATGAGCAGTTCTTC
TRBV5-1,-,15,TRBD1,TRBJ1-6,CASSFRTGNNSPLHF,TGCGCCAGCAGCTTCAGGACAGGGAATAATTCACCCCTCCACTTT
TRBV6-1,many,13,-,TRBJ2-1,CASSEGAHNEQFF,TGTGCCAGCAGTGAAGGGGCTCACAATGAGCAGTTCTTC
TRBV4-3,-,19,TRBD2,TRBJ2-7,CASSQNIRLAGGPAYEQYF,TGCGCCAGCAGCCAAAACATAAGACTAGCGGGAGGCCCCGCGTACGAGCAGTACTTC
TRBV2,-,13,-,TRBJ1-5,CASSEAGRQPQHF,TGTGCCAGCAGTGAGGCAGGGCGGCAGCCCCAGCATTTT
TRBV29-1,few,18,TRBD1,TRBJ2-7,CSVDSVLAGTGGSYEQYF,TGCAGCGTTGATAGTGTATTAGCCGGGACAGGGGGTTCCTACGAGCAGTACTTC
TRBV27,many,16,TRBD1,TRBJ2-7,CASSSGQGTVAYEQYF,TGTGCCAGCAGTTCGGGACAGGGGACGGTTGCCTACGAGCAGTACTTC
TRBV28,many,14,-,TRBJ1-5,CASSADSFNQPQHF,TGTGCCAGCAGTGCGGACAGCTTCAATCAGCCCCAGCATTTT
TRBV29-1,-,11,-,TRBJ2-5,CSSGREETQYF,TGCAGCTCTGGACGGGAAGAGACCCAGTACTTC
TRBV2,many,17,-,TRBJ1-6,CASSVRQLSSYNSPLHF,TGTGCCAGCAGTGTGCGCCAGCTAAGCTCCTATAATTCACCCCTCCACTTT
TRBV6-2/TRBV6-3,few,14,-,TRBJ2-7,CASSYSIGIHEQYF,TGTGCCAGCAGTTACTCGATAGGGATCCACGAGCAGTACTTC
TRBV6-1,-,16,TRBD1,TRBJ2-6,CASSSPTGAGANVLTF,TGTGCCAGCAGTTCCCCTACAGGGGCTGGGGCCAACGTCCTGACTTTC
TRBV18,few,15,TRBD1,TRBJ2-7,CASSATRGPGDEQYF,TGTGCCAGCTCAGCTACAAGGGGGCCTGGGGACGAGCAGTACTTC
TRBV4-1,-,15,TRBD1,TRBJ1-5,CASSQEDREGQPQHF,TGCGCCAGCAGCCAAGAGGACAGGGAAGGACAGCCCCAGCATTTT
TRBV18,few,16,-,TRBJ2-7,CASSPFSRDLSYEQYF,TGTGCCAGCTCACCATTTTCGAGAGATCTCTCCTACGAGCAGTACTTC
TRBV7-9,few,14,-,TRBJ1-1,CASSPGLLHTEAFF,TGTGCCAGCAGCCCGGGTTTGCTGCACACTGAAGCTTTCTTT
TRBV27,few,18,TRBD2,TRBJ2-2,CASSQGTSGVSGTGELFF,TGTGCCAGCAGTCAAGGGACTAGCGGGGTTTCGGGAACCGGGGAGCTGTTTTTT
TRBV11-2,many,15,-,TRBJ2-7,CASSSGEGGNYEQYF,TGTGCCAGCAGCTCTGGCGAAGGGGGGAACTACGAGCAGTACTTC
TRBV29-1,-,12,TRBD1,TRBJ1-1,CSAQGAATEAFF,TGCAGCGCCCAGGGGGCGGCAACTGAAGCTTTCTTT
TRBV27,-,13,TRBD1,TRBJ1-4,CASRTGFNEKLFF,TGTGCCAGCAGGACAGGGTTTAATGAAAAACTGTTTTTT
TRBV27,many,14,-,TRBJ2-7,CASSLSAGPYEQYF,TGTGCCAGCAGTTTATCGGCAGGGCCATACGAGCAGTACTTC
TRBV7-2,few,15,-,TRBJ2-1,CASSLYKSSYNEQFF,TGTGCCAGCAGCTTATATAAAAGTTCCTACAATGAGCAGTTCTTC
TRBV28,-,16,TRBD1,TRBJ2-1,CASSQLGQGSYNEQFF,TGTGCCAGCAGTCAACTGGGACAGGGGTCCTACAATGAGCAGTTCTTC
TRBV28,-,15,TRBD1,TRBJ2-7,CASAGGGTGGYEQYF,TGTGCCAGCGCTGGGGGTGGGACAGGGGGCTACGAGCAGTACTTC
TRBV5-4,-,16,TRBD2,TRBJ2-3,CASSTAGTRSTDTQYF,TGTGCCAGCAGCACAGCCGGGACTAGGAGCACAGATACGCAGTATTTT
TRBV29-1,few,13,-,TRBJ1-1,CSVEVSVGTEAFF,TGCAGCGTTGAAGTCTCTGTCGGCACTGAAGCTTTCTTT
TRBV7-2,-,16,TRBD1,TRBJ2-7,CASSETGTALSYEQYF,TGTGCCAGCAGCGAGACCGGGACAGCACTCTCCTACGAGCAGTACTTC
TRBV19,-,16,-,TRBJ2-2,CASSPRQKTNTGELFF,TGTGCCAGTAGTCCCCGACAAAAAACGAACACCGGGGAGCTGTTTTTT
TRBV7-3,few,17,-,TRBJ2-2,CASSYPLGPPNTGELFF,TGTGCCAGCAGCTACCCCCTCGGGCCGCCGAACACCGGGGAGCTGTTTTTT
TRBV29-1,-,10,-,TRBJ1-2,CSVNGRGYTF,TGCAGCGTAAACGGGCGGGGCTACACCTTC
TRBV5-1,-,13,TRBD2,TRBJ2-5,CASSSSGIETQYF,TGCGCCAGCAGCTCTAGCGGGATAGAGACCCAGTACTTC
TRBV28,many,13,-,TRBJ2-5,CASSFIEGETQYF,TGTGCCAGCAGTTTCATAGAGGGAGAGACCCAGTACTTC
TRBV5-1,-,20,TRBD1,TRBJ1-1,CASSPPNSGTGGADDTEAFF,TGCGCCAGCAGCCCACCAAATTCCGGGACAGGGGGCGCGGATGACACTGAAGCTTTCTTT
TRBV15,-,14,-,TRBJ1-4,CATSRQATNEKLFF,TGTGCCACCAGCAGACAGGCAACTAATGAAAAACTGTTTTTT